The rows below give T cell receptor beta chains drawn from one sample of a study of blood T cells in healthy people across ages. MiXCR, applied by TCRdb to the 5' RACE reads, yields one record per CDR3 protein. This sample yields 800,000 to 950,000 distinct CDR3 sequences, of which just under 30% are seen a single time; 9.5% to 13% belongs to the top ten. This sample was also put to use in a study of T cells of mothers and their children.

Sequencing was carried out using blood. The receptors stem from a middle-aged woman in good health. Each CDR3 is given with its conserved first and last residue. A D gene is named only where the DNA matches it firmly. A row's size may be missing; if present it is once, few, many or a size class.

j_call	v_call	d_call	clone_size	cdr3_nt	cdr3_aa
TRBJ1-2	TRBV20-1	NA	NA	TGCAGTGCTAGACCGGACGGGTATGGCTACACCTTC	CSARPDGYGYTF
TRBJ2-3	TRBV5-1	TRBD1	NA	TGCGCCAGCAGCTTACAGGGGAAACGCACAGATACGCAGTATTTT	CASSLQGKRTDTQYF
TRBJ1-2	TRBV7-9	NA	few	TGTGCCAGCAGGGGGTCGGGACCCGCGGGGGGCTACACCTTC	CASRGSGPAGGYTF
TRBJ2-7	TRBV4-1	NA	NA	TGCGCCAGCAGCCAAGTGCCGGGGGCGGGCGAGCAGTACTTC	CASSQVPGAGEQYF
TRBJ1-6	TRBV20-1	NA	few	TGCAGTGCTAGTTCGGGATCACCCCTCCACTTT	CSASSGSPLHF
TRBJ2-1	TRBV5-1	NA	once	TGCGCCAGCAGCTTGGGAGACGCAGATGAGCAGTTCTTC	CASSLGDADEQFF
TRBJ2-7	TRBV20-1	NA	NA	TGCAGTGCTAACCAACTAGTCTACGAGCAGTACTTC	CSANQLVYEQYF
TRBJ1-2	TRBV9	NA	many	TGTGCCAGCAGCGTAGATGGAGACCATGGCTACACCTTC	CASSVDGDHGYTF
TRBJ1-2	TRBV18	TRBD1	NA	TGTGCCAGCTCGCCGGGACAGACCTTCGGTGGCTACACCTTC	CASSPGQTFGGYTF
TRBJ2-1	TRBV4-1	TRBD2	NA	TGCGCCAGCAGCTCCCAAGCGGGGGGGCCGGATGAGCAGTTCTTC	CASSSQAGGPDEQFF
TRBJ2-7	TRBV20-1	TRBD1	many	TGCAGTGCTAGCCCTGTCCAGGGGGCCTACGAGCAGTACTTC	CSASPVQGAYEQYF
TRBJ1-2	TRBV4-3	TRBD1	few	TGCGCCTGCAGCCTAGGTACAGGGGGACGAAACTATGGCTACACCTTC	CACSLGTGGRNYGYTF
TRBJ1-6	TRBV6-5	TRBD1	NA	TGTGCCAGCAGTTCCGCAGTAATGACAGGGGGCAATTCACCCCTCCACTTT	CASSSAVMTGGNSPLHF
TRBJ2-7	TRBV5-4	TRBD1	few	TGTGCCAGCAGCTTGGTCCCGACCGGGACAGCAAGCTCCTACGAGCAGTACTTC	CASSLVPTGTASSYEQYF
TRBJ2-3	TRBV12-3/TRBV12-4	TRBD1	NA	TGTGCCAGCAGTTTAGGGACAGGGGTGGAGTATTTT	CASSLGTGVEYF
TRBJ2-1	TRBV19	NA	NA	TGTGCCAGTAGTGTCGGAGTACAGGACAATGAGCAGTTCTTC	CASSVGVQDNEQFF
TRBJ2-1	TRBV20-1	NA	many	TGCAGTGCTAGAGTGGGAGCGGGCGAGCAGTTCTTC	CSARVGAGEQFF
TRBJ1-6	TRBV12-3/TRBV12-4	TRBD1	few	TGTGCCAGCAGCCATAGAGGACAGGGGAATTATTCACCCCTCCACTTT	CASSHRGQGNYSPLHF
TRBJ2-7	TRBV4-2	TRBD1	many	TGTGCCAGCAGCCAAGCTTGGGACAGCCCCTACGAGCAGTACTTC	CASSQAWDSPYEQYF